The 27 T cell receptor beta chains given below trace back to one sample, sequenced in a study of blood T cells in healthy people across ages. Then a second PCR, running about 6 to 11 cycles, was carried out with a sample-barcoded 5' primer and a J-beta primer mix. TCRdb called the 5' RACE reads again in MiXCR, with one record for every CDR3 protein. The sample has more than 700,000 distinct CDR3 sequences, 40% to 65% seen once. Sequencing was done on a sample of blood. The receptors stem from a man at least 80 years old in good health.

The chain links TRBV29-1 to TRBJ2-7; possibly TRBD1 for D (5 bases). The CDR3 is 11 amino acids. Germline V gives CDR1 SQVTM, CDR2 ANQGSEA. The germline V and J ends were trimmed by 4 bases and 5 bases, with 9 bases remaining between them. CDR3 region: CSVVRGNEQYF. In DNA form, the CDR3 reads TGCAGCGTTGTAAGGGGAAACGAGCAGTACTTC.

The table lists this clonotype with a few counts. CDR3 nucleotides: TGTGCCAGCAGCTATACTGGGAGATACGCGTATTTT. It yields the protein CASSYTGRYAYF. The chain uses TRBV12-3 or TRBV12-4 and TRBJ2-3, with a possible D match to TRBD2 (5 bases). This CDR3 region has 12 residues. With 6 bases removed from V and 14 bases from J, the gap between germline ends came to 18 bases.

This clonotype appeared a few times. The V call is TRBV18, the J call TRBJ2-3, with D perhaps matching TRBD2 (6 bases). The germline CDR1 and CDR2 sequences are KGHSH and LQKENI. This CDR3 is built from 14 residues. Trimming took off 6 bases at V and 14 bases at J, with 24 bases between the two ends. The CDR3 protein is CASSGTGSYRDAYF. DNA of the CDR3: TGTGCCAGCTCCGGGACCGGGAGTTACAGAGACGCGTATTTT.

J is TRBJ2-1 and V is TRBV5-6, with D perhaps matching TRBD1 (5 bases). This CDR3 comprises 14 residues. The germline gives CDR1 SGHDT, CDR2 YYEEEE. V was clipped by 5 bases and J by 7 bases, with 16 bases between them. The CDR3 is CASSPWGLWNEQFF. As DNA, the CDR3 is TGTGCCAGCAGTCCCTGGGGCCTGTGGAATGAGCAGTTCTTC. The full variable domain, completed using reference TRBV5-6 and TRBJ2-1, is DAGVTQSPTHLIKTRGQQVTLRCSPKSGHDTVSWYQQALGQGPQFIFQYYEEEERQRGNFPDRFSGHQFPNYSSELNVNALLLGDSALYLCASSPWGLWNEQFFGPGTRLTVL.

The genes are TRBV2 and TRBJ2-7, with TRBD1 identical over 8 bases. J gave up 7 bases and V 7 bases, and 6 bases lay outside the gene matches. Per the germline V gene, CDR1 is SNHLY and CDR2 is FYNNEI. This CDR3 spans 12 amino acids. CDR3 sequence (DNA): TGTGCCAGCACTGCTCGGGACAGGGAGCAGTACTTC. Its translation: CASTARDREQYF.

This clonotype was recorded once. This chain uses TRBV3-1 with TRBJ2-1; perhaps TRBD2 as D (5 bases). The CDR3 has 16 amino acids. The V end was cut by 0 bases, the J end by 2 bases, with 11 bases between. The germline V gene encodes CDR1 LGHDT and CDR2 YNNKEL (reference sequence). The CDR3 sequence: CASSQERLFPYNEQFF. CDR3 DNA sequence: TGTGCCAGCAGCCAAGAGCGACTATTCCCCTACAATGAGCAGTTCTTC.

The rearrangement joins TRBV6-1 to TRBJ2-4; either TRBD1 or TRBD2 may supply D (5 bases each). V lost 7 bases and J 1 base, leaving 20 bases between the germline ends. The germline CDR1 and CDR2 sequences are MNHNS and SASEGT. The CDR3 length is 17 residues. CDR3 loop: CASTSRGAYGAKNIQYF. The CDR3 nucleotides read TGTGCCAGCACCTCCCGAGGGGCCTATGGGGCCAAAAACATTCAGTACTTC.

The V and J genes are TRBV3-1 and TRBJ2-1; 8 bases fit TRBD2. CDR1 is LGHDT, CDR2 YNNKEL, per germline (reference sequence). This CDR3 is 17 amino acids long. The J segment lost 6 bases and the V segment lost 1 base, leaving 11 bases of the junction unmatched. The CDR3 DNA is TGTGCCAGCAGCCAAGGTTTGGGGCTAGCGGGCGGCAATGAGCAGTTCTTC. Translated, it gives CASSQGLGLAGGNEQFF.

The rearrangement joins TRBV3-1 to TRBJ2-4; D unclear. The germline V gene encodes CDR1 LGHDT and CDR2 YNNKEL (reference sequence). Trimming left V 4 bases short and J 0 bases short, with 7 bases between. The CDR3 runs 14 residues. The CDR3 DNA reads TGTGCCAGCAGCCTCACTACAGCCAAAAACATTCAGTACTTC. This sequence encodes CASSLTTAKNIQYF.

There are a few counts of this clonotype. This chain links TRBV5-1 with TRBJ2-7; maybe TRBD1 (6 bases). Germline assignment: CDR1 SGHRS and CDR2 YFSETQ. The germline V and J ends were trimmed by 4 bases and 2 bases, with 16 bases remaining between them. The CDR3 consists of 15 residues. The CDR3 nucleotides are TGCGCCAGCAGCGATGGGGGCAGGGGAACCTACGAGCAGTACTTC. It codes for CASSDGGRGTYEQYF. Filled out from reference TRBV5-1 and TRBJ2-7, the complete variable domain reads KAGVTQTPRYLIKTRGQQVTLSCSPISGHRSVSWYQQTPGQGLQFLFEYFSETQRNKGNFPGRFSGRQFSNSRSEMNVSTLELGDSALYLCASSDGGRGTYEQYFGPGTRLTVT.

This clonotype turned up a few times. The chain couples TRBV6-1 to TRBJ1-5, with D maybe TRBD1 (6 bases). Germline V gene data show CDR1 as MNHNS and CDR2 as SASEGT. The germline V and J ends were trimmed by 4 bases and 2 bases, with 12 bases remaining between them. The length of the CDR3 is 15 residues. CDR3 sequence reads: CASSAGGLGNQPQHF. In DNA form, the CDR3 reads TGTGCCAGCAGTGCGGGGGGGCTTGGCAATCAGCCCCAGCATTTT.

This clonotype has just a few counts. This chain joins TRBV25-1 and TRBJ1-2; tentatively, D is TRBD1 (5 bases). The V and J ends lost 2 bases and 8 bases respectively, with 18 bases between them. The CDR3 is made up of 15 amino acids. CDR1 MGHDK and CDR2 SYGVNS come from the germline V gene. In nucleotides, the CDR3 is TGTGCCAGCAGTGAACCCGGGACTTCTAGTTCCGGCTACACCTTC. Encoded protein: CASSEPGTSSSGYTF.

The rearrangement joins TRBV20-1 to TRBJ2-1; the D gene is possibly TRBD2 (6 bases). This CDR3 has 15 amino acids. The germline V gene has CDR1 DFQATT and CDR2 SNEGSKA (reference sequence). V shed 6 bases and J shed 3 bases, with 18 bases lying between them. Here the CDR3 DNA reads TGCAGTGCCCATCGACCGGGAGCGAACTACAATGAGCAGTTCTTC. As protein: CSAHRPGANYNEQFF.

This clonotype was seen more than once but under ten times. This chain links TRBV5-5 with TRBJ2-7; 8 positions agree with TRBD1. Trimming removed 0 bases from V and 0 bases from J; junction bases left unmatched: 2. The CDR3 covers 15 residues. Germline values: CDR1 SGHKS, CDR2 YYEKEE (reference sequence). As DNA, the CDR3 is TGTGCCAGCAGCTTGGGGCAGGGGGCCTCCTACGAGCAGTACTTC. This encodes CASSLGQGASYEQYF.

The V gene is TRBV6-6, the J gene TRBJ2-1; 7 nucleotides agree with TRBD2. J gave up 10 bases and V 4 bases, and 10 bases lay outside the gene matches. CDR3 length equals 14 residues. Germline CDR1 and CDR2: MNHNY and SVGAGI (reference sequence). The CDR3 DNA reads as TGTGCCAGCAGTTCCCCGATTCGAGCGGGAGAGCAGTTCTTC. Its translation is CASSSPIRAGEQFF.

This sequence joins TRBV5-1 and TRBJ2-5; 7 nucleotides agree with TRBD2. There are 14 residues in the CDR3. Trimming cost V 4 bases and J 4 bases; bases outside gene matches: 7. Germline CDR1 reads SGHRS; CDR2 reads YFSETQ. DNA of the CDR3: TGCGCCAGCAGCGTGAGCGGGGATTTAGAGACCCAGTACTTC. Its translation: CASSVSGDLETQYF.

The chain links TRBV3-1 to TRBJ2-2; D unresolved. Trimming took off 4 bases at V and 4 bases at J, with 7 bases between the two ends. CDR3 length: 13 residues. Germline V gene lookup returns CDR1 LGHDT and CDR2 YNNKEL (reference sequence). CDR3 protein: CASSPAVTGELFF. CDR3 bases: TGTGCCAGCAGCCCTGCGGTCACCGGGGAGCTGTTTTTT.

V is TRBV20-1 and J is TRBJ2-1; D is undetermined. The CDR3 totals 16 residues. Germline CDR1 DFQATT, CDR2 SNEGSKA (reference sequence). Trimming stripped 3 bases from V and 2 bases from J, with 17 bases between. The CDR3 DNA reads TGCAGTGCTAGGTCGAGAGAAGGCCCCACCTACAATGAGCAGTTCTTC. Translating gives CSARSREGPTYNEQFF.

The chain couples TRBV29-1 to TRBJ2-7; 12 bases fit TRBD1. CDR3 size: 12 residues. The germline V gene has CDR1 SQVTM and CDR2 ANQGSEA. V shed 7 bases, J shed 5 bases, and the junction held 3 bases outside the gene matches. The CDR3 is CSAGQGANEQYF. DNA for the CDR3: TGCAGCGCGGGACAGGGGGCGAACGAGCAGTACTTC.

The rearrangement uses TRBV14 and TRBJ1-1; TRBD1 might be the D (5 bases). The CDR3 has 13 residues. CDR1 and CDR2 (germline): SGHDN, FVKESK. Trimming cost V 2 bases and J 12 bases, with 16 bases left between them. The DNA for the CDR3 is TGTGCCAGCAGCCAAAGAAGTAGTGGGGGAACTTTCTTT. It translates to CASSQRSSGGTFF.

The CDR3 loop is CASSLAPENTYEQYF. The DNA of the CDR3 is TGCGCCAGCAGCTTGGCCCCAGAGAATACCTACGAGCAGTACTTC. The J gene is TRBJ2-7, the V gene TRBV5-1; D gene ambiguous. V was shortened by 0 bases and J by 2 bases, with 12 bases between the two germline ends. Germline V lookup: CDR1 SGHRS, CDR2 YFSETQ. The CDR3 runs to 15 residues.

The chain is built from TRBV5-1 and TRBJ2-1, with D unresolved. CDR1 is SGHRS and CDR2 is YFSETQ in the germline V gene. The CDR3 spans 16 residues. Trimming pared 4 bases from V and 0 bases from J, leaving 14 bases between. CDR3 nucleotide sequence: TGCGCCAGCAGCACTGGTTTAGAACCCTCCTACAATGAGCAGTTCTTC. It encodes CASSTGLEPSYNEQFF.

This chain joins TRBV5-6 and TRBJ2-3; 8 bases line up with TRBD2. Germline CDR1 is SGHDT and CDR2 is YYEEEE. This CDR3 has 17 residues. J gave up 14 bases and V 6 bases, and 26 bases lay outside the gene matches. The CDR3 sequence: CASTDKAGGRGHRYAYF. As DNA, the CDR3 is TGTGCCAGCACCGATAAGGCGGGAGGAAGAGGGCACAGATACGCGTATTTT. The whole variable domain, remainder taken from reference TRBV5-6 and TRBJ2-3, is DAGVTQSPTHLIKTRGQQVTLRCSPKSGHDTVSWYQQALGQGPQFIFQYYEEEERQRGNFPDRFSGHQFPNYSSELNVNALLLGDSALYLCASTDKAGGRGHRYAYFGPGTRLTVL.

J is TRBJ1-1 and V is TRBV7-9; TRBD1 aligns across 7 bases. The J segment lost 1 base and the V segment lost 5 bases, leaving 7 bases of the junction unmatched. Germline values: CDR1 SEHNR, CDR2 FQNEAQ (reference sequence). The CDR3 is 15 amino acids. The CDR3 loop reads CASSSTRDRNTEAFF. In nucleotides, the CDR3 is TGTGCCAGCAGCAGCACTCGGGACAGGAACACTGAAGCTTTCTTT. Supplemented by reference TRBV7-9 and TRBJ1-1, the full variable domain reads DTGVSQNPRHKITKRGQNVTFRCDPISEHNRLYWYRQTLGQGPEFLTYFQNEAQLEKSRLLSDRFSAERPKGSFSTLEIQRTEQGDSAMYLCASSSTRDRNTEAFFGQGTRLTVV.

The chain employs TRBV29-1 and TRBJ2-3, with 8 bases fitting TRBD1. Germline trimming cut 4 bases from V and 5 bases from J; bases unmatched to any gene: 17. Germline V lookup: CDR1 SQVTM, CDR2 ANQGSEA. CDR3 length: 17 residues. As DNA, the CDR3 is TGCAGCGTTGGGGGGACAGGAAGACTCCCAAGTGGAGATACGCAGTATTTT. Translated: CSVGGTGRLPSGDTQYF.

This clonotype was seen once. This rearrangement joins TRBV7-8 to TRBJ2-1; the match to TRBD2 covers 13 bases. With the DNA end fitting TRBJ2-7 better, the J assignment may be wrong. CDR3 length equals 17 residues. Germline V CDR1 and CDR2: SGHVS, FQNEAQ. CDR3 loop: CASSSRLAGGLGYEQYF. The CDR3 DNA reads TGTGCCAGCAGCTCAAGACTAGCGGGAGGCCTGGGGTACGAGCAGTACTTC.

The rearrangement links TRBV7-2 to TRBJ2-1; TRBD2 might be the D (6 bases). This CDR3 spans 13 amino acids. Germline loops: CDR1 SGHTA, CDR2 FQGNSA. V lost 6 bases, J lost 6 bases, and 12 bases lay in between. CDR3 region: CASRAASANEQFF. The DNA for the CDR3 is TGTGCCAGCAGAGCAGCTAGCGCCAATGAGCAGTTCTTC.